The present TCR beta chain was sequenced within a study of OX40 agonist ivuxolimab in advanced cancers. The wider study: As their treatment, patients were administered ivuxolimab, an agonistic anti-OX40 (CD134) antibody.

The table lists this clone with a count of one. The assay was immunoSEQ multiplex PCR, and TCRdb's table has in-frame clones only and misses some. The data contain roughly 50,000 clones, around 87% of them singletons. CDR1 is LNHDA, CDR2 SQIVND, per germline (reference sequence). V was pared by 7 bases and J by 2 bases, with 15 bases between. The CDR3 contains 15 residues. The sequences come from CD4+ or CD8+ T cells sorted from blood, collected in a trial of the OX40 agonist ivuxolimab. The sequence was obtained from an adult with an advanced solid tumor such as melanoma, head and neck, liver or kidney cancer. The chain has TRBV19 and TRBJ2-1, with a tentative D call TRBD1 (6 bases). The CDR3 loop reads CASTWTGTPYNEQFF. The CDR3 nucleotides are TGTGCCAGTACCTGGACCGGGACACCCTACAATGAGCAGTTCTTC. The entire variable domain, with the rest obtained from reference TRBV19 and TRBJ2-1, is as follows: DGGITQSPKYLFRKEGQNVTLSCEQNLNHDAMYWYRQDPGQGLRLIYYSQIVNDFQKGDIAEGYSVSREKKESFPLTVTSAQKNPTAFYLCASTWTGTPYNEQFFGPGTRLTVL.